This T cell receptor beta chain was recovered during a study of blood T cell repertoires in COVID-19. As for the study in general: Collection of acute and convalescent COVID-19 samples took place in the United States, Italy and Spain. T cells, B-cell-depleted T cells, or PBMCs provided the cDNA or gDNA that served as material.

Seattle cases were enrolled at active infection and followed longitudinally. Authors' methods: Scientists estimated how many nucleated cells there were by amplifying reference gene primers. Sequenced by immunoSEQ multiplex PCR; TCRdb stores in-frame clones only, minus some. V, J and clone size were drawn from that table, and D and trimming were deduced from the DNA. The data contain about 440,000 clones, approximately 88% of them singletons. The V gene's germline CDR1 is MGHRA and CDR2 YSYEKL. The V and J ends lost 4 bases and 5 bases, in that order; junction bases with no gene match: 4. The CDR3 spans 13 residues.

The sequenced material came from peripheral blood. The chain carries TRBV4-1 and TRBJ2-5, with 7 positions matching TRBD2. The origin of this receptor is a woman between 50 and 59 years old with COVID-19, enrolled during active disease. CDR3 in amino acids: CASSLWGGETQYF. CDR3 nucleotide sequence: TGCGCCAGCAGCCTTTGGGGGGGGGAGACCCAGTACTTC.